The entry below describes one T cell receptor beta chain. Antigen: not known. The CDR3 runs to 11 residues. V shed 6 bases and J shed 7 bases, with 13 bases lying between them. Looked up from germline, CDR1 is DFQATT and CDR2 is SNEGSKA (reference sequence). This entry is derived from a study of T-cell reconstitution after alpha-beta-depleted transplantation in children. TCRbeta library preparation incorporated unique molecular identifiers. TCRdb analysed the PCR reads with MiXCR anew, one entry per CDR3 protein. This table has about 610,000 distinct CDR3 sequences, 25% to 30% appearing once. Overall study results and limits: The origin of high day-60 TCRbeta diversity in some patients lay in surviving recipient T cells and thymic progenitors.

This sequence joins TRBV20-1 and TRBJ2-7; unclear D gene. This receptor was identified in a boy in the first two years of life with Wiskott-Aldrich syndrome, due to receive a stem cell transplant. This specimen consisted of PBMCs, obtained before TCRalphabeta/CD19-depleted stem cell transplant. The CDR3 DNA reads TGCAGTGCCCCAGGTGCCACGGAGCAGTACTTC. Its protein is CSAPGATEQYF.